One and the same sample provided the 8 T cell receptor beta chains below, sequenced in a study of T cell responses to AZD1222 COVID-19 vaccine. The assay was immunoSEQ multiplex PCR, and TCRdb's table has in-frame clones only and misses some. The data show roughly 130,000 clones, with roughly 94% seen just once and 6.6% held by the top ten. The input for sequencing was peripheral blood, taken on day 0 of AZD1222 vaccination. The receptors were sampled from an adult in good health.

In this sample, this clone turned up once. This chain connects TRBV5-1 to TRBJ1-2; TRBD1 aligns across 9 bases. The CDR3 has 15 amino acids. Trimming at V came to 1 base and at J to 1 base, leaving 2 bases not matched to a gene. CDR1 is SGHRS and CDR2 is YFSETQ in the germline V gene. CDR3 region: CASSLTGGFNYGYTF. In DNA form, the CDR3 reads TGCGCCAGCAGCTTGACAGGGGGCTTTAACTATGGCTACACCTTC.

The V call is TRBV2, the J call TRBJ1-2; the match to TRBD1 covers 12 bases. The CDR3 totals 16 residues. The ends lost 7 bases at V and 5 bases at J; junction bases unmatched: 11. The germline V gene encodes CDR1 SNHLY and CDR2 FYNNEI. CDR3 DNA sequence: TGTGCCAGCATCGATGGGGGACAGGGGGCAGGTTATGGCTACACCTTC. Residues: CASIDGGQGAGYGYTF.

The V gene is TRBV6-5, the J gene TRBJ2-1; 9 bases match TRBD2. The V segment lost 3 bases and the J segment 7 bases; nucleotides outside the gene matches: 7. Germline lookup yields CDR1 MNHEY and CDR2 SVGAGI. The CDR3 has 15 residues. The DNA for the CDR3 is TGTGCCAGCAGTTATCGGGCGGGAGGGCAGAATGAGCAGTTCTTC. This gives the protein CASSYRAGGQNEQFF.

This chain connects TRBV6-5 to TRBJ1-2; the D gene is possibly TRBD1 (6 bases). CDR3 size: 13 residues. The V and J ends lost 6 bases and 4 bases respectively, with 12 bases between them. In germline, CDR1 is MNHEY, CDR2 SVGAGI. The CDR3 DNA is TGTGCCAGCAGACAGGACAGTTCCTATGGCTACACCTTC. Translated, it gives CASRQDSSYGYTF.

This clone was counted a single time. This sequence joins TRBV2 and TRBJ2-7; TRBD1 might be the D (5 bases). Germline V CDR1 and CDR2: SNHLY, FYNNEI. The CDR3 contains 14 residues. Trimming stripped 3 bases from V and 3 bases from J, with 12 bases between. The CDR3 nucleotides read TGTGCCAGCAGTGACCAGGGATCGGGCTACGAGCAGTACTTC. As protein: CASSDQGSGYEQYF. Based on the CDR3 plus reference TRBV2 and TRBJ2-7, the full variable domain is EPEVTQTPSHQVTQMGQEVILRCVPISNHLYFYWYRQILGQKVEFLVSFYNNEISEKSEIFDDQFSVERPDGSNFTLKIRSTKLEDSAMYFCASSDQGSGYEQYFGPGTRLTVT.

The rearrangement joins TRBV28 to TRBJ1-5; D call uncertain. V was cut by 7 bases and J by 3 bases, with 10 bases left in between. This CDR3 contains 13 residues. CDR1 MDHEN and CDR2 SYDVKM come from the germline V gene. CDR3 region: CASTGRNNQPQHF. The CDR3 coding sequence is TGTGCCAGCACCGGACGGAACAATCAGCCCCAGCATTTT.

The V and J genes are TRBV7-9 and TRBJ2-7; 7 positions agree with TRBD2. Trimming at V came to 5 bases and at J to 6 bases, leaving 7 bases not matched to a gene. CDR3 length equals 13 residues. From germline, CDR1 is SEHNR and CDR2 FQNEAQ (reference sequence). The CDR3 coding sequence is TGTGCCAGCAGCACCACGGGAGGTCGCGAGCAGTACTTC. It codes for CASSTTGGREQYF.

The chain uses TRBV30 and TRBJ2-1, with 11 bases aligning to TRBD2. V shed 0 bases and J 6 bases; nucleotides not matched to a gene: 4. In germline, CDR1 is GTSNPN, CDR2 SVGIG (reference sequence). This CDR3 region has 15 residues. The CDR3 DNA follows: TGTGCCTGGAGTGTCGGACTAGCGGGCCCCAATGAGCAGTTCTTC. As protein: CAWSVGLAGPNEQFF.